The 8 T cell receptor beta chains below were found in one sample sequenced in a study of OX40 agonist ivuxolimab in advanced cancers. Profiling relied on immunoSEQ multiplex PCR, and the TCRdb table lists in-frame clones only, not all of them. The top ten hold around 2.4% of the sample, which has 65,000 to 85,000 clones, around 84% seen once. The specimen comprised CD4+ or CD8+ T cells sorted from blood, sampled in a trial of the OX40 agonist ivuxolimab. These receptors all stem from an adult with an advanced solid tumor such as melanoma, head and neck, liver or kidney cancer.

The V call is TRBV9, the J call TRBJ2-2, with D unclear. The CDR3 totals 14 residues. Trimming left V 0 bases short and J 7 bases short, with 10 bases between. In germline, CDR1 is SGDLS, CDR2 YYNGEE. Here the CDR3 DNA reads TGTGCCAGCAGCGTAGAGTCGGGCCACGGGGAGCTGTTTTTT. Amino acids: CASSVESGHGELFF.

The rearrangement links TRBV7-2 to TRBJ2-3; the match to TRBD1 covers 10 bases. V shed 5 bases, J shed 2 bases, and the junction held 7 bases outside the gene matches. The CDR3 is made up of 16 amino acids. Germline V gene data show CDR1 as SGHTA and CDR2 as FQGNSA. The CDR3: CASSRSGTGATDTQYF. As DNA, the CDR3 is TGTGCCAGCAGCCGATCCGGGACAGGGGCCACAGATACGCAGTATTTT.

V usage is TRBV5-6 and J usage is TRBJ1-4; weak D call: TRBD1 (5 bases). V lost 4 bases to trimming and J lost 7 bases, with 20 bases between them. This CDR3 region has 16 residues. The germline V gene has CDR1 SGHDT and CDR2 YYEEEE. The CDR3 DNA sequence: TGTGCCAGCAGCCAATCGAGGGGCAGAGACACTGAAAAACTGTTTTTT. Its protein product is CASSQSRGRDTEKLFF.

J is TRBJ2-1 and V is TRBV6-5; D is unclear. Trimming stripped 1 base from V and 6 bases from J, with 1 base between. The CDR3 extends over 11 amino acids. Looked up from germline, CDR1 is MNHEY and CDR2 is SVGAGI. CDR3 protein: CASSYFNEQFF. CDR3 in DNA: TGTGCCAGCAGTTACTTCAATGAGCAGTTCTTC.

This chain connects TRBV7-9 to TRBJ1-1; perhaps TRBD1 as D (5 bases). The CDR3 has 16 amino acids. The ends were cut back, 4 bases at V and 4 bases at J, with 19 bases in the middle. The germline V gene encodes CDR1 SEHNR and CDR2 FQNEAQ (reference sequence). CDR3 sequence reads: CASSSWRQGTGTEAFF. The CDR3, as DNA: TGTGCCAGCAGCTCCTGGCGGCAGGGAACGGGCACTGAAGCTTTCTTT.

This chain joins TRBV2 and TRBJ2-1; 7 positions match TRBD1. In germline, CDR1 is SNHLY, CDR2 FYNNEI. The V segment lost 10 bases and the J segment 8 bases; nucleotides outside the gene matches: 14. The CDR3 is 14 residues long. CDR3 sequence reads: CATSEQGRYHEQFF. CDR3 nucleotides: TGTGCCACCTCGGAACAGGGGAGATACCATGAGCAGTTCTTC.

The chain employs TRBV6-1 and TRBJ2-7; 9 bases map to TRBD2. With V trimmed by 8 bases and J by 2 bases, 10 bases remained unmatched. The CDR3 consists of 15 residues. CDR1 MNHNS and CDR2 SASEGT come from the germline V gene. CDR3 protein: CASAYFLAGTYEQYF. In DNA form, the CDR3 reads TGTGCCAGCGCGTATTTTCTAGCGGGGACCTACGAGCAGTACTTC.

This CDR3 reads CASSLEARANSPLHF. CDR3 sequence (DNA): TGTGCCAGCAGCTTGGAGGCCAGGGCCAATTCACCCCTCCACTTT. The gene calls are TRBV5-6 and TRBJ1-6; tentatively, D is TRBD1 (5 bases). Germline values: CDR1 SGHDT, CDR2 YYEEEE. CDR3 length equals 15 residues. The V gene lost 0 bases and the J gene lost 7 bases, with 11 bases spanning the gap.